The 4 T cell receptor beta chains given below trace back to one sample, sequenced in a study of PD-L1 blockade in urothelial cancer. Time point reported: pretreatment peripheral blood. Method: immunoSEQ multiplex PCR; TCRdb's copy keeps in-frame clones and lacks some. The sample shows about 63,000 clones, under 90% of them seen only once. The sequencing used PBMCs, collected around atezolizumab (anti-PD-L1) treatment. The receptors originated from a man in his sixties or seventies with urothelial cancer.

The chain combines TRBV2 with TRBJ2-3; a possible D gene is TRBD2 (6 bases). This CDR3 has 15 amino acids. The V gene lost 3 bases and the J gene lost 5 bases, with 15 bases spanning the gap. Germline V CDR1 and CDR2: SNHLY, FYNNEI. CDR3 nucleotides: TGTGCCAGCAGTGATTCGGGCACGGGAGAAGATACGCAGTATTTT. It specifies CASSDSGTGEDTQYF.

V is TRBV5-1 and J is TRBJ2-3; TRBD2 matches at 9 bases. From germline, CDR1 is SGHRS and CDR2 YFSETQ. This CDR3 comprises 16 residues. Trimming removed 8 bases from V and 8 bases from J; junction bases left unmatched: 18. The DNA for the CDR3 is TGCGCCAGTGATCTGTCCCCCGCGGGAGGGCTAGGTACGCAGTATTTT. Translated, it gives CASDLSPAGGLGTQYF. The whole variable domain, remainder taken from reference TRBV5-1 and TRBJ2-3, is KAGVTQTPRYLIKTRGQQVTLSCSPISGHRSVSWYQQTPGQGLQFLFEYFSETQRNKGNFPGRFSGRQFSNSRSEMNVSTLELGDSALYLCASDLSPAGGLGTQYFGPGTRLTVL.

The V call is TRBV21-1, the J call TRBJ2-1; the DNA was not compared with TRBD2, the D call given in the table. TRBV21-1 is annotated as a pseudogene. CDR3 size: 18 residues. DNA for the CDR3: TGTGCCAGCAGCGCCCGGACAACTGGGACTAGCGCTTACAATGAGCAGTTCTTC. Protein product: CASSARTTGTSAYNEQFF.

The chain uses TRBV9 and TRBJ2-3, with 12 bases fitting TRBD1. CDR1 and CDR2 (germline): SGDLS, YYNGEE. The J segment lost 7 bases and the V segment lost 3 bases, leaving 9 bases of the junction unmatched. The CDR3 totals 16 residues. This chain's CDR3 is CASSAPGTGGLYTQYF. The CDR3 DNA sequence: TGTGCCAGCAGCGCCCCCGGGACAGGGGGCCTATATACGCAGTATTTT.